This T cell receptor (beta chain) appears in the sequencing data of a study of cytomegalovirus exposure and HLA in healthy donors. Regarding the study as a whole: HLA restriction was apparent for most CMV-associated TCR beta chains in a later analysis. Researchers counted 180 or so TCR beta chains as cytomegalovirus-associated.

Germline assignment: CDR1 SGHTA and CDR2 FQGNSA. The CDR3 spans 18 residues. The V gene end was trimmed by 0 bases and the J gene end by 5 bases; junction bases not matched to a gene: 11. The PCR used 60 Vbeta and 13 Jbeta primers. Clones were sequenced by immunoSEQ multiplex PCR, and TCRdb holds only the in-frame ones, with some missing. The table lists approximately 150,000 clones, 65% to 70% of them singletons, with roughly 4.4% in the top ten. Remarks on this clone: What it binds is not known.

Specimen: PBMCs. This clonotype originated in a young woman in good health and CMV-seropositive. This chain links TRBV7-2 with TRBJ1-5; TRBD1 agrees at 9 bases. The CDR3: CASSLASAGGQGYQPQHF. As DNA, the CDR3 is TGTGCCAGCAGCTTAGCCTCCGCGGGGGGACAGGGTTATCAGCCCCAGCATTTT.